This TCR beta chain was identified during a study of blood T cell repertoires in COVID-19. The overall study: Some COVID-19 samples were acute and others convalescent; all came from the United States, Italy and Spain. The cDNA or gDNA used as material had been derived from T cells, B-cell-depleted T cells, or PBMCs.

Original data processing: For nucleated cells, counts were estimated from reference gene primer amplification. The assay was immunoSEQ multiplex PCR, and TCRdb's table has in-frame clones only and misses some. The V and J calls and the clone size are those of that table, but D and trimming were determined from the DNA. This table has roughly 320,000 clones, around 85% appearing once. What was sequenced was peripheral blood. The receptor was isolated from a human donor in a cohort sampled during active COVID-19.

The CDR3 sequence is CASSSGTGPIYGYTF. As DNA, the CDR3 is TGTGCCAGCAGTTCGGGGACAGGGCCTATCTATGGCTACACCTTC. The chain recombines TRBV6-5 with TRBJ1-2, with 9 bases lining up with TRBD1. The junction had 7 bases not matched to a gene; V was cut back by 4 bases and J by 4 bases. The V gene's germline CDR1 is MNHEY and CDR2 SVGAGI. The CDR3 has 15 amino acids.